This entry is about one T cell receptor (beta chain). The antigen is not known. V was clipped by 0 bases and J by 2 bases, with 5 bases between them. Germline V gives CDR1 MNHNS, CDR2 SASEGT. The length of the CDR3 is 13 residues. The data stem from a study of T cell responses to AZD1222 COVID-19 vaccine. Study-level results: Targets within unmutated variant regions were reportedly found for nearly half of spike-specific TCRs.

Data came from immunoSEQ multiplex PCR; TCRdb stores just in-frame clones and leaves some out. The data contain about 140,000 clones, 85% to 95% of them singletons. The TCR sequence derives from an adult who received the AZD1222 COVID-19 vaccine. The material was peripheral blood, obtained 28 days after the second AZD1222 dose. The chain has TRBV6-1 and TRBJ2-7; D uncertain. The CDR3 coding sequence is TGTGCCAGCAGTGAAGCTCCCGCCTACGAGCAGTACTTC. Protein product: CASSEAPAYEQYF.